This T cell receptor beta chain was identified during a study of T cell responses to AZD1222 COVID-19 vaccine. Study background: Pooled together were second doses at about 4 or about 12 weeks. Study-wide results and caveats: No repertoire was sampled before or during the peak T cell response, only after it. Regions 160-218 and 743-854 held dominance among vaccine-associated CD4 TCRs, which spanned spike. White British people made up most donors, females outnumbered males, and clonal diversity was possibly underestimated.

Sequencing was performed with immunoSEQ multiplex PCR; in TCRdb, only in-frame clones are kept and a portion is missing. The repertoire holds 200,000 or so clones, with 90% to 95% as singletons. V was pared by 1 base and J by 0 bases, with 6 bases between. The CDR3 has 13 amino acids. Germline values: CDR1 GTSNPN, CDR2 SVGIG (reference sequence). As concerns this clone: The antigen remains unidentified.

Here the sequenced sample was peripheral blood, taken on day 0 of AZD1222 vaccination. This chain uses TRBV30 with TRBJ1-1; D gene ambiguous. The receptor was derived from an adult in good health. CDR3 residues: CAWSEEVNTEAFF. The CDR3 DNA sequence: TGTGCCTGGAGTGAGGAGGTGAACACTGAAGCTTTCTTT.